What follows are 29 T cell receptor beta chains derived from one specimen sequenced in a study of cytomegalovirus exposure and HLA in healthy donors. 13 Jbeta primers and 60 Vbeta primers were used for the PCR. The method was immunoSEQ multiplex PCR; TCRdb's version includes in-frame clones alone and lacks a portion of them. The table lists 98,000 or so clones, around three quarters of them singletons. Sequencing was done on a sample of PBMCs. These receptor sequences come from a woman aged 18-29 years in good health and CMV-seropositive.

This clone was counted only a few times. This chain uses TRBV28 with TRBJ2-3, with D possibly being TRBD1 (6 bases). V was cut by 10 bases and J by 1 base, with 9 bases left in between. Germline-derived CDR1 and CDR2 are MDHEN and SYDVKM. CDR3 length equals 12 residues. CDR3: CATRQGTDTQYF. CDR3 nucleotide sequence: TGTGCCACAAGACAGGGCACAGATACGCAGTATTTT.

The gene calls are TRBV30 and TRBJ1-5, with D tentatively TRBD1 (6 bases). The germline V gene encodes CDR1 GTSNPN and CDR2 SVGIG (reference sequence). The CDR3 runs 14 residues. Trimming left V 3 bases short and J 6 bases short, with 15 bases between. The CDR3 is CAWRSGRGRQPQHF. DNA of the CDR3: TGTGCCTGGAGGTCGGGCAGGGGCCGTCAGCCCCAGCATTTT.

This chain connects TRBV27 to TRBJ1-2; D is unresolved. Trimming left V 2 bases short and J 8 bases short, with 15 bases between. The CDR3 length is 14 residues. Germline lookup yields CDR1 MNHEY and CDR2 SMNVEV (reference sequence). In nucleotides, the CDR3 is TGTGCCAGCAGTTTAAATTTAGCGGCTGAGGGCTACACCTTC. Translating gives CASSLNLAAEGYTF.

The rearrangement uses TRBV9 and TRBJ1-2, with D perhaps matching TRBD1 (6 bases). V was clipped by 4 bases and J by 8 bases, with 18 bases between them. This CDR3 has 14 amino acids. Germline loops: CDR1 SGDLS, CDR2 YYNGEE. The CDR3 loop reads CASSIAQGGEGYTF. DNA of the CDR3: TGTGCCAGCAGCATCGCACAGGGTGGGGAGGGCTACACCTTC.

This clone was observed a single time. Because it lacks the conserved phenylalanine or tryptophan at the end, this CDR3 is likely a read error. This chain's CDR3 is CASSELISSEAFV. CDR3 DNA sequence: TGTGCCAGCAGTGAATTGATAAGCTCTGAAGCTTTCGTT. The chain joins TRBV6-1 to TRBJ1-1; D call uncertain. The ends were cut back, 2 bases at V and 6 bases at J, with 10 bases in the middle. The CDR3 has 13 amino acids. From germline, CDR1 is MNHNS and CDR2 SASEGT.

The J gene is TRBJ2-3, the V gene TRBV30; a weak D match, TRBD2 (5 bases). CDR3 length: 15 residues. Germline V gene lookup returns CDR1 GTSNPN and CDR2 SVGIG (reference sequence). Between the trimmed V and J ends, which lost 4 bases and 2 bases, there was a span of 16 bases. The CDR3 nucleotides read TGTGCCTGGAATACGGGAACGCGGTTCACAGATACGCAGTATTTT. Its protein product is CAWNTGTRFTDTQYF.

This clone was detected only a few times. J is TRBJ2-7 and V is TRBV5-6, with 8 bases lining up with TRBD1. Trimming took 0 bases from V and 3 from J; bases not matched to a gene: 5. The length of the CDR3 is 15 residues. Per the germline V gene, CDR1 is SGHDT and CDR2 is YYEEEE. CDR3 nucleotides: TGTGCCAGCAGCTTGGTGGGACAGGTCCACTACGAGCAGTACTTC. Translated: CASSLVGQVHYEQYF.

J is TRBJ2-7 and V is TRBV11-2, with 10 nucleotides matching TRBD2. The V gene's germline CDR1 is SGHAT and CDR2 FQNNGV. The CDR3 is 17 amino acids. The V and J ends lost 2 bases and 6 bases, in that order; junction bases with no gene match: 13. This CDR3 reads CASSLLAGEGGASEQYF. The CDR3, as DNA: TGTGCCAGCAGCTTACTAGCGGGAGAGGGTGGGGCCTCCGAGCAGTACTTC.

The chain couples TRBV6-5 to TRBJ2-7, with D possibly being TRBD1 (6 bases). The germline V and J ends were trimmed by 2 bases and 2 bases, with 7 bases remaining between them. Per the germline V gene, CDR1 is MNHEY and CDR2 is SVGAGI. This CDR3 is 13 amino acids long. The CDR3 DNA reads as TGTGCCAGCAGTTACGCAGGGGCCTACGAGCAGTACTTC. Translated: CASSYAGAYEQYF.

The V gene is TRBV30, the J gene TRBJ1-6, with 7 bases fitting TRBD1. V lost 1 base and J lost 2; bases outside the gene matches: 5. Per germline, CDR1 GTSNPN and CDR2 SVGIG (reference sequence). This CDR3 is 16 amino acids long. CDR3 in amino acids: CAWSEDRRPYNSPLHF. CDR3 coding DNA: TGTGCCTGGAGTGAGGACAGGCGCCCCTATAATTCACCCCTCCACTTT.

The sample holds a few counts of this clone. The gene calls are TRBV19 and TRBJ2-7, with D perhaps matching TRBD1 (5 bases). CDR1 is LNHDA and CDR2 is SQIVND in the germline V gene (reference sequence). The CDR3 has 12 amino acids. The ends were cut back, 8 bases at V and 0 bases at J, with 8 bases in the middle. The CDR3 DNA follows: TGTGCCAGTGGAGACAGCTCCTACGAGCAGTACTTC. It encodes CASGDSSYEQYF.

CDR3 sequence: CASRSGISYEQYF. CDR3 in DNA: TGTGCCAGCCGTAGCGGGATTTCCTACGAGCAGTACTTC. The chain employs TRBV6-1 and TRBJ2-7, with 8 bases lining up with TRBD2. V lost 8 bases to trimming and J lost 1 base; unmatched junction nucleotides: 4. The CDR3 contains 13 residues. Germline V CDR1 and CDR2: MNHNS, SASEGT.

This chain's CDR3 is CAISKGQGPDTQYF. CDR3 DNA: TGTGCCATCAGTAAGGGACAGGGTCCAGATACGCAGTATTTT. J is TRBJ2-3 and V is TRBV10-3, with 9 bases fitting TRBD1. Germline V gene data show CDR1 as ENHRY and CDR2 as SYGVKD. The V segment lost 5 bases and the J segment 4 bases; nucleotides outside the gene matches: 4. The CDR3 consists of 14 residues.

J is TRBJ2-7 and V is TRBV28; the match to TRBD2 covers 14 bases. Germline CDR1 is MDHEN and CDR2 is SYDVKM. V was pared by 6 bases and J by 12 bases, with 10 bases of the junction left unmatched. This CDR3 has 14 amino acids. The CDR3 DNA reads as TGTGCCAGCAGCTCCGGGACTAGCGGGAGCCGTGGGTACTTC. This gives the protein CASSSGTSGSRGYF. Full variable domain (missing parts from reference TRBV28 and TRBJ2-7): DVKVTQSSRYLVKRTGEKVFLECVQDMDHENMFWYRQDPGLGLRLIYFSYDVKMKEKGDIPEGYSVSREKKERFSLILESASTNQTSMYLCASSSGTSGSRGYFGPGTRLTVT.

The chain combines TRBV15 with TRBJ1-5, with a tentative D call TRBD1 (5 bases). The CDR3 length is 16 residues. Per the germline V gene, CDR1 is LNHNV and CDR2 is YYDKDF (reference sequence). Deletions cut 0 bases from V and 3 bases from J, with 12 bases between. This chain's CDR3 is CATSRDPGSVNQPQHF. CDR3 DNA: TGTGCCACCAGCAGAGATCCAGGGTCGGTCAATCAGCCCCAGCATTTT.

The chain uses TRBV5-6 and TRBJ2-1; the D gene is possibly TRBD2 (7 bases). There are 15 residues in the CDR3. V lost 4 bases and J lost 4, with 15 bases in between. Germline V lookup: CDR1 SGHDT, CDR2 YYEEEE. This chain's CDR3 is CASSLGAGAYNEQFF. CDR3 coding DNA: TGTGCCAGCAGCCTGGGGGCGGGGGCTTACAATGAGCAGTTCTTC. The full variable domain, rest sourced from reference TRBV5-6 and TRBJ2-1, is DAGVTQSPTHLIKTRGQQVTLRCSPKSGHDTVSWYQQALGQGPQFIFQYYEEEERQRGNFPDRFSGHQFPNYSSELNVNALLLGDSALYLCASSLGAGAYNEQFFGPGTRLTVL.

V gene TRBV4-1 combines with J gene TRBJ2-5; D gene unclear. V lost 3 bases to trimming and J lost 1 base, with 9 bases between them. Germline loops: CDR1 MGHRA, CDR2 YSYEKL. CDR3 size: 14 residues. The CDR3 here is CASSHPPSQETQYF. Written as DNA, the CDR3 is TGCGCCAGCAGCCACCCTCCTTCCCAAGAGACCCAGTACTTC.

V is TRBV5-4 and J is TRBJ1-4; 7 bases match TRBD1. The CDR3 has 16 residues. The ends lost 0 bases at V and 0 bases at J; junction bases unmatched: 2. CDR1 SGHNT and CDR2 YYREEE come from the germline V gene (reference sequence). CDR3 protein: CASSLDGTATNEKLFF. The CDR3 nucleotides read TGTGCCAGCAGCTTGGACGGGACAGCAACTAATGAAAAACTGTTTTTT.

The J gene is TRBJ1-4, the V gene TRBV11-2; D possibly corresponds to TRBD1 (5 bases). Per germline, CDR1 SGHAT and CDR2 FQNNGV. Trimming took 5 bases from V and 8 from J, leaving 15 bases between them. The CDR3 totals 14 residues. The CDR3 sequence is CASSVGQPSEKLFF. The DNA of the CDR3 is TGTGCCAGCAGCGTCGGACAACCCTCCGAAAAACTGTTTTTT.

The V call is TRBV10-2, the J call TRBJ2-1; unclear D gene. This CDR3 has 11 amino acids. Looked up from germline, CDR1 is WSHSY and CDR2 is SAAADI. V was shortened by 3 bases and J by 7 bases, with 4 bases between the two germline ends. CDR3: CASSDVNEQFF. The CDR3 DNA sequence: TGCGCCAGCAGTGACGTGAATGAGCAGTTCTTC.

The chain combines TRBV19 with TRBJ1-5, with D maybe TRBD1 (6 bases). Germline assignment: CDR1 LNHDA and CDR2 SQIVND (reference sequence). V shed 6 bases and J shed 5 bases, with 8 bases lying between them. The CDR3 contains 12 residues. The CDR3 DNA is TGTGCCAGTAGACAGGGTTATCAGCCCCAGCATTTT. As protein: CASRQGYQPQHF. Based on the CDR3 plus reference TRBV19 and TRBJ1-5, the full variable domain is DGGITQSPKYLFRKEGQNVTLSCEQNLNHDAMYWYRQDPGQGLRLIYYSQIVNDFQKGDIAEGYSVSREKKESFPLTVTSAQKNPTAFYLCASRQGYQPQHFGDGTRLSIL.

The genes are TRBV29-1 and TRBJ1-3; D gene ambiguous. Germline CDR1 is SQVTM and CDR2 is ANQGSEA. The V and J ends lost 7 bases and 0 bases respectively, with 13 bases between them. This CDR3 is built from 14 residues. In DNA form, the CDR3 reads TGCAGCGCCCGGGTCCCCAGCTCTGGAAACACCATATATTTT. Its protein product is CSARVPSSGNTIYF.

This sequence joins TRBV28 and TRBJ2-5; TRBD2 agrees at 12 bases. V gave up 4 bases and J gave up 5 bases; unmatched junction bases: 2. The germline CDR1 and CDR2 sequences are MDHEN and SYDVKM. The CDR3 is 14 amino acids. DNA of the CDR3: TGTGCCAGCAGTTCCGGGACTAGCGGGGAGACCCAGTACTTC. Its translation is CASSSGTSGETQYF.

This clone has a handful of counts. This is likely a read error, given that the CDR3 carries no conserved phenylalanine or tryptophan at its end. Here the CDR3 DNA reads TGTGCCATCAGCGATATAGGAGGCAATCAGCCCCAGCATGTT. Its translation: CAISDIGGNQPQHV. V and J are TRBV7-8 and TRBJ1-5; the D is unclear. This CDR3 region has 14 residues. Germline CDR1 and CDR2: SGHVS and FQNEAQ.

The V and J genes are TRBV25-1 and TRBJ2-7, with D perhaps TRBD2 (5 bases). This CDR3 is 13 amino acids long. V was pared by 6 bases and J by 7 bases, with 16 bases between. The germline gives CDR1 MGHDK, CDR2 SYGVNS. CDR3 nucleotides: TGTGCCAGCAGCGCTGGCGGGCCTGGGGAGCAGTACTTC. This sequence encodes CASSAGGPGEQYF.

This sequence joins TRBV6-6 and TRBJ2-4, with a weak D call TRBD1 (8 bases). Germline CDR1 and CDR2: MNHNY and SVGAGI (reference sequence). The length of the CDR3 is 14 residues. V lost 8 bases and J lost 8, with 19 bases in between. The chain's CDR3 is CASRYDTGGDIQYF. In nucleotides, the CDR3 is TGTGCCAGCCGATACGATACAGGGGGGGACATTCAGTACTTC.

In DNA, the CDR3 is TGTGCCAGCTCACCCCTGATTACAGGGGGCGGGTACGAGCAGTACTTC. This gives the protein CASSPLITGGGYEQYF. The rearrangement links TRBV18 to TRBJ2-7; 9 positions agree with TRBD1. Germline V gene sequence: CDR1 KGHSH, CDR2 LQKENI. This CDR3 comprises 16 residues. Losses at the gene ends were 3 bases for V and 4 bases for J; bases not matched to a gene: 10.

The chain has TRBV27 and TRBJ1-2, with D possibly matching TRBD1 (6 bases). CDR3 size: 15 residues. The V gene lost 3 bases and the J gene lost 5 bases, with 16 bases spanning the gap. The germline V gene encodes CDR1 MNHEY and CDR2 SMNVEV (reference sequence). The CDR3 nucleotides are TGTGCCAGCAGTTTTACCGGGACACCTTTTTATGGCTACACCTTC. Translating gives CASSFTGTPFYGYTF.

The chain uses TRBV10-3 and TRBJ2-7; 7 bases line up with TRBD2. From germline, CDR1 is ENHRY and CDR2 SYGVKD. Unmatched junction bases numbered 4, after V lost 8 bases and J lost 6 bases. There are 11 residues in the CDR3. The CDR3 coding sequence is TGTGCCATCGGGAGGGCGGGCGAGCAGTACTTC. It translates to CAIGRAGEQYF.